This T cell receptor beta chain is drawn from a study of blood T cell repertoires in COVID-19 (dated by TCRdb to 2020 to 2022). Regarding the complete study: Collaborator samples came from the United States, Italy and Spain and covered acute and convalescent phases of COVID-19. The prospective study material was composed of cDNA or gDNA derived from T cells, B-cell-depleted T cells, or PBMCs. The dataset comprised deeply sampled blood TCRbeta repertoires from subjects exposed to, actively infected with, or recovered from COVID-19. The repertoires were made available in a free public database intended to serve as a resource for research on the immune response to SARS-CoV-2. The samples were drawn from two sources: the first 160 participants of the ongoing ImmuneRACE study, and fewer than 1,500 subjects contributed by 6 global collaborators. The sample metadata nearly always contained a de-identified subject ID, COVID-19 status, age in years and sex. Where available, HLA class I and class II types were taken from metadata supplied by the sample provider and were not determined by assay-based typing.

TCRbeta CDR3 regions were amplified from genomic DNA by means of the immunoSEQ Assay, a bias-controlled multiplex PCR. The original methods were these. The number of nucleated cells in each sample was estimated from the amplification of reference gene primers within the assay. Sequence reads were collapsed and filtered to measure the absolute abundance of every unique TCRbeta CDR3 rearrangement. Productive Simpson clonality was computed per sample as the square root of Simpson's diversity index over productive rearrangements. In TCRdb, the immuneACCESS table is reduced to in-frame sequences with V and J assigned. These tables do not hold every clone; where another copy was compared, an unresolved V gene accounts for under half, and the others remain unexplained. D and trimming come from the DNA, and the V and J calls and clone size come from that table. The sample yields about 220,000 clones; 80% to 85% were counted once. The ten top clones hold approximately 2.9% of the sample.

Study-level results and caveats: Clinical and demographic metadata were provided uncurated, with the amount varying by source and participant.

A second Seattle source provided samples from volunteer blood donors who had recovered from COVID-19. Each collaborating institution followed its own protocols to collect whole blood in K2EDTA tubes. For TCRbeta analysis, collaborator samples were shipped as frozen whole blood, as isolated PBMCs, or as DNA extracted from either sample type. CDR1 and CDR2, looked up from the germline V gene (reference sequence), are SGHNT and YYREEE. There are 16 amino acids in the CDR3, from cysteine to phenylalanine inclusive. Only the CDR3 part of the read is kept: 48 bases, read in frame from the first base. V is cut back by 4 bases and J by 0 bases, with 7 bases in the junction unmatched. About this clone: No cognate antigen has been identified for it. No quality values exist for individual bases; no much larger clone is one base distant.

Sequenced material: peripheral blood. The chain is encoded by TRBV5-4 joined to TRBJ1-3, with 7 junctional bases fitting TRBD1. This TCR was recovered from a woman younger than 45 who had recovered from COVID-19. The CDR3 region: CASSQGQQISGNTIYF. The DNA sequence reads TGTGCCAGCAGCCAGGGACAGCAGATCTCTGGAAACACCATATATTTT.